This TCR beta chain was observed in a study of blood T cell repertoires in COVID-19. Looking at the study overall: Specimens from acute and convalescent COVID-19 originated in the United States, Italy and Spain.

Per germline, CDR1 SGHDN and CDR2 FVKESK. This CDR3 is built from 15 residues. Trimming at V came to 4 bases and at J to 0 bases, leaving 6 bases not matched to a gene. The assay was immunoSEQ multiplex PCR, and TCRdb's table has in-frame clones only and misses some. The profile shows 210,000 or so clones, about 87% of them singletons. Researchers sorted participants into cohorts using their self-reported clinical history. Exposed study participants had met a COVID-19 case within 2 weeks before entry. This clonotype was obtained from a woman in her 30s who had been exposed to COVID-19. V gene TRBV14 combines with J gene TRBJ2-7; 7 bases align to TRBD1. Material: PBMCs or T cells enriched from blood (not recorded which). The CDR3 is CASSRKGASSYEQYF. The CDR3 coding sequence is TGTGCCAGCAGCCGAAAGGGGGCGAGCTCCTACGAGCAGTACTTC.